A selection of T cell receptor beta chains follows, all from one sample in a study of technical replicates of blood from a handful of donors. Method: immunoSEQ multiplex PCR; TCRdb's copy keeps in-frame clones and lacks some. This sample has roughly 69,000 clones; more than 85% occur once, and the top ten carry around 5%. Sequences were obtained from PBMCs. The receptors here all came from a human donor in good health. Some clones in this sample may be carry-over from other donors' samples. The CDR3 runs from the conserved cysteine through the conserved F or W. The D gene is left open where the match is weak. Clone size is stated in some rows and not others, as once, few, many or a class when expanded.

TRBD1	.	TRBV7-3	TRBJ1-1	TGTGCCAGCAGCATGGGACAGGGGGTAGAAGCTTTCTTT	CASSMGQGVEAFF
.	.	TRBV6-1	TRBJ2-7	TGTGCCAGCAGTGAGCGTTTTCGGACAGAGCAGTACTTC	CASSERFRTEQYF
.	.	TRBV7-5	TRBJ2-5	TGTGTCAGAAGCACCGATAGCGGCCAAGAGACCCAGTACTTC	CVRSTDSGQETQYF
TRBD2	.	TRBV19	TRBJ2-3	TGTGCCAGTAGTCGGGGACTAGCGGGGCCCAACTTTCAGTATTTT	CASSRGLAGPNFQYF
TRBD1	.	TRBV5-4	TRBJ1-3	TGTGCCAGCAGCCCGACAGGGGGTGTCTCTGGAAACACCATATATTTT	CASSPTGGVSGNTIYF
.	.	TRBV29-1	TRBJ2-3	TGCAGCGTTACCGTCCCAGGGAGCACAGATACGCAGTATTTT	CSVTVPGSTDTQYF
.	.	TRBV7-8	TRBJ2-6	TGTGCCAGCAGCCGAGGGGGTAGCTTCTCTGGGGCCAACGTCCTGACTTTC	CASSRGGSFSGANVLTF
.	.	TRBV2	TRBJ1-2	TGTGCCAGCAGTGAAGCCGTCAGAGGTCCCGTAGGTGGCTACACCTTC	CASSEAVRGPVGGYTF
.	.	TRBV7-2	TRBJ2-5	TGTGCCAGCAGCTTAGGCTCGGGACTGGAATCACAGTACTTC	CASSLGSGLESQYF
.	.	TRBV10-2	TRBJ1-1	TGCGCCAGCAGTGAGTACTCCTCGAACACTGAAGCTTTCTTT	CASSEYSSNTEAFF
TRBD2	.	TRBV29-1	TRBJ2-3	TGCAGCGCAGAGCGGGGGGGTAGCACAGATACGCAGTATTTT	CSAERGGSTDTQYF
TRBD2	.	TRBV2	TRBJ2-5	TGTGCCAGCAGTTCATTAGCGGGGGGTGTGGAGACCCAGTACTTC	CASSSLAGGVETQYF
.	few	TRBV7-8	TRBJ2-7	TGTGCCAGCAGCTTAGCCATAGCCTCCTACGAGCAGTACTTC	CASSLAIASYEQYF
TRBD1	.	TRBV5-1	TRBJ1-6	TGCGCCAGCAGCGGGGACAGTAATTATAATTCACCCCTCCACTTT	CASSGDSNYNSPLHF
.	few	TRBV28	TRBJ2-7	TGTGCCAGCGCGAATTGGCGGGGTGGAGAGCAGTACTTC	CASANWRGGEQYF
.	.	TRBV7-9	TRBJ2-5	TGTGCCAGCAGTCCCCAGCGGCACCAAGAGACCCAGTACTTC	CASSPQRHQETQYF
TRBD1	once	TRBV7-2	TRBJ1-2	TGTGCCAGCAGCTTCGGTGGAGGGGGCTCCTATGGCTACACCTTC	CASSFGGGGSYGYTF
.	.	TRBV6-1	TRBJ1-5	TGTGCCAGCAGTGAAGGGAGTATTAGCAATCAGCCCCAGCATTTT	CASSEGSISNQPQHF
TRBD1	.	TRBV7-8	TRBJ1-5	TGTGCCAGCAGCTCCTCTGGGGACAGACCCAATCAGCCCCAGCATTTT	CASSSSGDRPNQPQHF
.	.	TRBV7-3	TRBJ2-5	TGTGCCAGCAGCTTAACGGCGGGAAGGCAAGAGACCCAGTACTTC	CASSLTAGRQETQYF
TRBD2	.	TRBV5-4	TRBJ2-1	TGTGCCAGCAGGTCCGCTAGCGGGGGGGCCCCCAATGAGCAGTTCTTC	CASRSASGGAPNEQFF
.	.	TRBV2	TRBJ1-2	TGTGCCAGCAGTGAACGAGGATATGGCTACACCTTC	CASSERGYGYTF
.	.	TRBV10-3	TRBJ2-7	TGTGCCATCAGTGAGCCGGGACTGTCCTACGAGCAGTACTTC	CAISEPGLSYEQYF
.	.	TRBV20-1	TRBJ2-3	TGCAGTGCCACTAGCACAGATACGCAGTATTTT	CSATSTDTQYF
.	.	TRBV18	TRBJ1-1	TGTGCCAGCTCACCCCAGACGAGCCGAGGCACTGAAGCTTTCTTT	CASSPQTSRGTEAFF
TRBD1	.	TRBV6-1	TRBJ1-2	TGTGCCAGCATGACGGAGGGGGCCCGCTATGGCTACACCTTC	CASMTEGARYGYTF
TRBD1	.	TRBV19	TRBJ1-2	TGTGCCAGTACCTCTTTGTTAGACAGGGACTATGGCTACACCTTC	CASTSLLDRDYGYTF
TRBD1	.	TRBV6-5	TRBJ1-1	TGTGCCAGCAGTTACGGACAGGGCACAGCTTTCTTT	CASSYGQGTAFF